This is a list of T cell receptor beta chains from one sample in a study of naive and memory T cell subsets. TCRdb re-analysed the 5' RACE reads in MiXCR, keeping a single row per CDR3 protein. Among roughly 56,000 distinct CDR3 sequences listed, 7.2% were seen once. The receptor source for this set is a male donor in good health. Each CDR3 is given with its conserved first and last residue. A D gene is named only where the DNA matches it firmly. Rows may omit the clone size; those that give it use once, few, many or a size class.

v_call: TRBV10-3
cdr3_length: 18
d_call: TRBD1
j_call: TRBJ1-2
clone_size: few
cdr3_aa: CAISESMSGTGARYGYTF
cdr3_nt: TGTGCCATCAGTGAGTCTATGTCCGGGACAGGTGCTCGCTATGGCTACACCTTC

v_call: TRBV12-3/TRBV12-4
cdr3_length: 14
d_call: TRBD1
j_call: TRBJ1-5
clone_size: many
cdr3_aa: CASSFAGGGQPQHF
cdr3_nt: TGTGCCAGCAGTTTTGCAGGGGGCGGTCAGCCCCAGCATTTT

v_call: TRBV5-1
cdr3_length: 14
d_call: -
j_call: TRBJ2-1
clone_size: -
cdr3_aa: CASSSRVQGAEQFF
cdr3_nt: TGCGCCAGCAGCTCGCGGGTCCAGGGCGCTGAGCAGTTCTTC

v_call: TRBV19
cdr3_length: 16
d_call: TRBD1
j_call: TRBJ1-2
clone_size: few
cdr3_aa: CASSTRQGPRNYGYTF
cdr3_nt: TGTGCCAGTAGTACCCGACAGGGTCCGAGGAACTATGGCTACACCTTC

v_call: TRBV30
cdr3_length: 14
d_call: -
j_call: TRBJ2-1
clone_size: many
cdr3_aa: CAWEGRNSYNEQFF
cdr3_nt: TGTGCCTGGGAGGGGAGGAACTCCTACAATGAGCAGTTCTTC

v_call: TRBV20-1
cdr3_length: 14
d_call: -
j_call: TRBJ1-2
clone_size: few
cdr3_aa: CSAMTPDTDYGYTF
cdr3_nt: TGCAGTGCTATGACCCCGGACACCGACTATGGCTACACCTTC

v_call: TRBV13
cdr3_length: 16
d_call: -
j_call: TRBJ2-1
clone_size: many
cdr3_aa: CASSPPGGAGFDEQFF
cdr3_nt: TGTGCCAGCAGCCCTCCCGGCGGGGCGGGATTCGATGAGCAGTTCTTC

v_call: TRBV7-8
cdr3_length: 16
d_call: TRBD2
j_call: TRBJ2-3
clone_size: few
cdr3_aa: CASSLPPGLATDTQYF
cdr3_nt: TGTGCCAGCAGCTTACCTCCGGGACTAGCCACAGATACGCAGTATTTT

v_call: TRBV20-1
cdr3_length: 15
d_call: TRBD1
j_call: TRBJ1-6
clone_size: many
cdr3_aa: CSARDYRGDNSPLHF
cdr3_nt: TGCAGTGCTAGAGATTACAGGGGTGACAATTCACCCCTCCACTTT

v_call: TRBV19
cdr3_length: 16
d_call: -
j_call: TRBJ2-7
clone_size: few
cdr3_aa: CASSDATGIDSYEQYF
cdr3_nt: TGTGCCAGTAGTGACGCCACAGGGATCGATTCCTACGAGCAGTACTTC

v_call: TRBV7-9
cdr3_length: 14
d_call: -
j_call: TRBJ2-7
clone_size: many
cdr3_aa: CASSPFQGPYEQYF
cdr3_nt: TGTGCCAGCAGCCCCTTTCAGGGTCCCTACGAGCAGTACTTC

v_call: TRBV3-1
cdr3_length: 16
d_call: TRBD2
j_call: TRBJ2-1
clone_size: -
cdr3_aa: CASSQDPASGSGEQFF
cdr3_nt: TGTGCCAGCAGCCAAGATCCCGCTAGCGGGAGCGGTGAGCAGTTCTTC

v_call: TRBV5-1
cdr3_length: 12
d_call: -
j_call: TRBJ1-2
clone_size: -
cdr3_aa: CASSLNAGGYTF
cdr3_nt: TGCGCCAGCAGCTTAAACGCAGGCGGCTACACCTTC

v_call: TRBV27
cdr3_length: 12
d_call: -
j_call: TRBJ2-2
clone_size: few
cdr3_aa: CASSLSGGELFF
cdr3_nt: TGTGCCAGCAGTTTATCCGGCGGGGAGCTGTTTTTT

v_call: TRBV9
cdr3_length: 13
d_call: TRBD1
j_call: TRBJ2-5
clone_size: few
cdr3_aa: CASSEGQGETQYF
cdr3_nt: TGTGCCAGCAGCGAGGGACAGGGAGAGACCCAGTACTTC

v_call: TRBV6-2/TRBV6-3
cdr3_length: 15
d_call: -
j_call: TRBJ2-7
clone_size: -
cdr3_aa: CASSATFREKHEQYF
cdr3_nt: TGTGCCAGCAGTGCCACTTTTCGGGAGAAACACGAGCAGTACTTC

v_call: TRBV25-1
cdr3_length: 14
d_call: -
j_call: TRBJ2-1
clone_size: many
cdr3_aa: CASRGALSYNEQFF
cdr3_nt: TGTGCCAGCAGGGGGGCCCTATCCTACAATGAGCAGTTCTTC

v_call: TRBV6-5
cdr3_length: 16
d_call: -
j_call: TRBJ2-7
clone_size: few
cdr3_aa: CASSYSGEAGLYEQYF
cdr3_nt: TGTGCCAGCAGTTACTCGGGCGAGGCCGGACTTTACGAGCAGTACTTC

v_call: TRBV5-1
cdr3_length: 16
d_call: TRBD2
j_call: TRBJ2-7
clone_size: many
cdr3_aa: CASSVDGGRVRNEQYF
cdr3_nt: TGCGCCAGCAGCGTTGACGGGGGGAGAGTAAGGAACGAGCAGTACTTC

v_call: TRBV4-1
cdr3_length: 15
d_call: -
j_call: TRBJ1-1
clone_size: many
cdr3_aa: CASSQTGTKNTEAFF
cdr3_nt: TGCGCCAGCAGCCAAACCGGGACTAAGAACACTGAAGCTTTCTTT

v_call: TRBV6-2/TRBV6-3
cdr3_length: 14
d_call: -
j_call: TRBJ2-7
clone_size: few
cdr3_aa: CASNPSWTVYEQYF
cdr3_nt: TGTGCCAGCAACCCCTCCTGGACGGTCTACGAGCAGTACTTC

v_call: TRBV10-3
cdr3_length: 12
d_call: -
j_call: TRBJ1-2
clone_size: many
cdr3_aa: CAISESLGGYTF
cdr3_nt: TGTGCCATCAGTGAGTCTCTAGGAGGCTACACCTTC

v_call: TRBV30
cdr3_length: 14
d_call: -
j_call: TRBJ2-7
clone_size: -
cdr3_aa: CAWSVSGIPYEQYF
cdr3_nt: TGTGCCTGGAGTGTCTCTGGTATCCCCTACGAGCAGTACTTC

v_call: TRBV5-5
cdr3_length: 17
d_call: TRBD2
j_call: TRBJ2-1
clone_size: -
cdr3_aa: CASSLGTSGGEYNEQFF
cdr3_nt: TGTGCCAGCAGCTTGGGGACTAGCGGGGGGGAGTACAATGAGCAGTTCTTC